The source of this TCR beta chain is a study of T cell responses to AZD1222 COVID-19 vaccine. Study outcomes and limitations: Baseline seropositivity characterized only a handful of AZD1222 recipients. Among the donors, most were white British and more were female, and clonal diversity was possibly underestimated. Sampling captured repertoires only after the peak T cell response.

With regard to this clone: Its target is not known.

The V segment lost 7 bases and the J segment 0 bases; nucleotides outside the gene matches: 8. CDR3 size: 16 residues. Germline CDR1 is SEHNR and CDR2 is FQNEAQ (reference sequence). Measured with immunoSEQ multiplex PCR; TCRdb has only the in-frame clones, and not every one. Of 150,000 to 200,000 clones listed, about 92% are singletons. This specimen consisted of peripheral blood, obtained on day 0 of AZD1222 vaccination. This TCR was sampled from an adult in good health. The genes are TRBV7-9 and TRBJ1-4, with 7 bases identical to TRBD1. CDR3 in amino acids: CASIQGPLATNEKLFF. Written as DNA, the CDR3 is TGTGCCAGCATACAGGGGCCCCTTGCAACTAATGAAAAACTGTTTTTT. The complete variable domain, with remaining parts taken from reference TRBV7-9 and TRBJ1-4, reads DTGVSQNPRHKITKRGQNVTFRCDPISEHNRLYWYRQTLGQGPEFLTYFQNEAQLEKSRLLSDRFSAERPKGSFSTLEIQRTEQGDSAMYLCASIQGPLATNEKLFFGSGTQLSVL.